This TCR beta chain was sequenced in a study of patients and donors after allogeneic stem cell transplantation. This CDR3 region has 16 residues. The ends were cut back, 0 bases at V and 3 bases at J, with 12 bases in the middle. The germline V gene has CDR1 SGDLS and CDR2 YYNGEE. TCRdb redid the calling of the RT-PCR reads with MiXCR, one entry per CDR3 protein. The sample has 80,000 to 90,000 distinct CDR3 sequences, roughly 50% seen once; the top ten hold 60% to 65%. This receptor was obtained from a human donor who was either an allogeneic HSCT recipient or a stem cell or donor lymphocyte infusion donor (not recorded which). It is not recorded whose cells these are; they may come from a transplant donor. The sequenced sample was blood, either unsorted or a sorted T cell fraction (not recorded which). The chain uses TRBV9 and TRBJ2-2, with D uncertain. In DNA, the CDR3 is TGTGCCAGCAGCGTAGAATCGGTCTCTTACACCGGGGAGCTGTTTTTT. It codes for CASSVESVSYTGELFF.